This TCR beta chain was retrieved from a study of a mutant IDH1 vaccine in newly diagnosed glioma. For the study at large: Previous treatment comprised radiotherapy, temozolomide, or both, mostly both.

Data came from immunoSEQ multiplex PCR; TCRdb stores just in-frame clones and leaves some out. This table holds tens of thousands of clones, 70% to 85% found once. This clone is termed medium-sized. The antigen remains undetermined. Indicated time point: week 5, during vaccination. Vaccinated patients received 300 ug of mutant IDH1 20-mer peptide per dose, with topical imiquimod. Each of the donors came in with new WHO grade 3 or 4 astrocytomas that were IDH1-mutant and ATRX-lost. The sequence was obtained from a woman younger than 30 with glioma. Some clones in this sample may be carry-over from other donors' samples. The material sequenced was PBMCs, taken from a glioma patient whose treatment included an IDH1 peptide vaccine.

CDR3 coding DNA: TGTGCCAGCAGGGTGGGGCTAGCGGGATCCCAGTACTTC. The encoded protein is CASRVGLAGSQYF. The gene calls are TRBV2 and TRBJ2-7, with TRBD2 identical over 9 bases. The CDR3 totals 13 residues. The germline V gene has CDR1 SNHLY and CDR2 FYNNEI. Trimming at V came to 6 bases and at J to 10 bases, leaving 10 bases not matched to a gene.